This entry concerns a single T cell receptor beta chain. Using immunoSEQ multiplex PCR, the repertoire was profiled, and TCRdb retains in-frame clones only, with some absent. The repertoire has 2 million or so clones, approximately 95% of them found once; the top ten carry 0.1% to 0.15%. This specimen belongs to a study of shared clonotypes between healthy human individuals. V was pared by 5 bases and J by 1 base, with 8 bases of the junction left unmatched. This CDR3 has 15 residues. Looked up from germline, CDR1 is SGHAT and CDR2 is FQDESV (reference sequence). The source is a man in his late teens or twenties in good health. Sequenced: naive CD4+ T cells sorted from blood. The sample's subset: CD45RA+ positively selected. V is TRBV11-1 and J is TRBJ2-7; 7 bases line up with TRBD1. In nucleotides, the CDR3 is TGTGCCAGCAGCAGGGACCCGACAGGGTCCTACGAGCAGTACTTC. It specifies CASSRDPTGSYEQYF.